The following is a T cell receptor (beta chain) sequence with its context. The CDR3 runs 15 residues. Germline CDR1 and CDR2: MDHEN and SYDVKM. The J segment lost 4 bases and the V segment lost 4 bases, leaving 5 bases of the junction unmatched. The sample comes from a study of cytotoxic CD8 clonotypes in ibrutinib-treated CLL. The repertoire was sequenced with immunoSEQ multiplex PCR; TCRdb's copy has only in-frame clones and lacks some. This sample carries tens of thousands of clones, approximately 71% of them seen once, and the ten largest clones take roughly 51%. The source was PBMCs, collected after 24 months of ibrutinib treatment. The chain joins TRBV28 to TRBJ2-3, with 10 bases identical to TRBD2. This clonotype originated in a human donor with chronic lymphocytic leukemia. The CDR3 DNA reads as TGTGCCAGCAGTTCTCTAGCGGGGGAAGCAGATACGCAGTATTTT. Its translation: CASSSLAGEADTQYF. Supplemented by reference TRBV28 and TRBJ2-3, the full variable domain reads DVKVTQSSRYLVKRTGEKVFLECVQDMDHENMFWYRQDPGLGLRLIYFSYDVKMKEKGDIPEGYSVSREKKERFSLILESASTNQTSMYLCASSSLAGEADTQYFGPGTRLTVL.